The 27 T cell receptor beta chains listed next were all sequenced from one sample in a study of blood T cell repertoires in COVID-19. Produced via immunoSEQ multiplex PCR; TCRdb's table is partial and in-frame only. The table includes around 180,000 clones, roughly 88% detected once. Sequencing was performed on peripheral blood. All receptors derive from a woman older than 75 with acute or convalescent COVID-19.

The genes are TRBV5-1 and TRBJ2-7, with 16 positions matching TRBD2. Germline values: CDR1 SGHRS, CDR2 YFSETQ. V trimming: 4 bases; J trimming: 6 bases; junction bases outside the gene matches: 4. The CDR3 spans 15 residues. DNA of the CDR3: TGCGCCAGCAGCATCGGGACTAGCGGGAGGGGCGAGCAGTACTTC. Protein sequence: CASSIGTSGRGEQYF.

This sequence joins TRBV2 and TRBJ2-3; the D gene is possibly TRBD2 (7 bases). The CDR3 has 15 amino acids. Germline CDR1 reads SNHLY; CDR2 reads FYNNEI. Trimming pared 6 bases from V and 1 base from J, leaving 14 bases between. The CDR3 reads CASRMGGLGTDTQYF. The CDR3, as DNA: TGTGCCAGCAGGATGGGGGGGCTTGGCACAGATACGCAGTATTTT.

This clone was seen only once. V is TRBV11-2 and J is TRBJ1-1; the match to TRBD1 covers 8 bases. Germline V gives CDR1 SGHAT, CDR2 FQNNGV. The CDR3 is 17 amino acids. Unmatched junction bases numbered 12, after V lost 1 base and J lost 5 bases. CDR3 sequence reads: CASSLGGTGWGGTEAFF. The DNA of the CDR3 is TGTGCCAGCAGCTTAGGTGGGACAGGCTGGGGTGGAACTGAAGCTTTCTTT.

The chain recombines TRBV9 with TRBJ2-7, with 9 positions matching TRBD2. Germline CDR1 SGDLS, CDR2 YYNGEE. This CDR3 region has 14 residues. Losses at the gene ends were 3 bases for V and 3 bases for J; bases not matched to a gene: 4. The CDR3 is CASSESSGSYEQYF. CDR3 nucleotides: TGTGCCAGCAGCGAGAGTAGCGGGAGCTACGAGCAGTACTTC. The full variable domain, in which reference TRBV9 and TRBJ2-7 provide the parts outside the CDR3, is DSGVTQTPKHLITATGQRVTLRCSPRSGDLSVYWYQQSLDQGLQFLIQYYNGEERAKGNILERFSAQQFPDLHSELNLSSLELGDSALYFCASSESSGSYEQYFGPGTRLTVT.

DNA of the CDR3: TGTGCCAGCGGTACCCGGAACGGACAGAGCTCCTATAATTCACCCCTCCACTTT. It specifies CASGTRNGQSSYNSPLHF. The chain joins TRBV27 to TRBJ1-6; maybe TRBD1 (6 bases). The germline gives CDR1 MNHEY, CDR2 SMNVEV (reference sequence). The CDR3 covers 18 residues. The V and J ends lost 8 bases and 0 bases respectively, with 20 bases between them.

The chain is built from TRBV7-9 and TRBJ2-5; 12 bases fit TRBD1. The germline gives CDR1 SEHNR, CDR2 FQNEAQ (reference sequence). V dropped 4 bases and J dropped 5; count of bases not matched to a gene: 5. This CDR3 comprises 15 residues. For the CDR3, the DNA is TGTGCCAGCAGCTGGGGACAGGGGGCAGATGAGACCCAGTACTTC. Amino acid sequence: CASSWGQGADETQYF.

J is TRBJ2-3 and V is TRBV7-9; TRBD2 matches at 7 bases. Germline V gene data show CDR1 as SEHNR and CDR2 as FQNEAQ (reference sequence). The CDR3 contains 16 residues. With V trimmed by 5 bases and J by 2 bases, 10 bases remained unmatched. CDR3 residues: CASSPGLQAHTDTQYF. Written as DNA, the CDR3 is TGTGCCAGCAGCCCGGGACTACAGGCCCACACAGATACGCAGTATTTT.

V is TRBV5-4 and J is TRBJ2-1; 7 bases are a match to TRBD2. The CDR3 length is 16 residues. Per germline, CDR1 SGHNT and CDR2 YYREEE (reference sequence). J lost 4 bases, V lost 0 bases, and 7 bases had no gene match. CDR3 protein: CASSLGGGVAYNEQFF. The CDR3 nucleotides read TGTGCCAGCAGCTTGGGGGGGGGAGTCGCTTACAATGAGCAGTTCTTC.

The chain employs TRBV2 and TRBJ1-5; tentative D call: TRBD1 (5 bases). This CDR3 region has 14 residues. Trimming cost V 6 bases and J 5 bases, with 14 bases left between them. Germline-derived CDR1 and CDR2 are SNHLY and FYNNEI. CDR3 protein: CASRSRVGDQPQHF. The DNA for the CDR3 is TGTGCCAGCAGGTCCAGGGTTGGAGATCAGCCCCAGCATTTT.

As regards this clone: With a much larger clone just one base away, this may be a read error. The V gene is TRBV5-1, the J gene TRBJ1-2; 9 bases are a match to TRBD1. Germline assignment: CDR1 SGHRS and CDR2 YFSETQ. The length of the CDR3 is 13 residues. Losses at the gene ends were 4 bases for V and 8 bases for J; bases not matched to a gene: 6. The DNA of the CDR3 is TGCGCCAGCAGCCCCACAGGGGGCGAAGGCTACACCTTC. The encoded protein is CASSPTGGEGYTF.

This clone has only a few counts. The chain employs TRBV27 and TRBJ1-3; D is perhaps TRBD1 (6 bases). Trimming took 6 bases from V and 2 from J, leaving 11 bases between them. The V gene's germline CDR1 is MNHEY and CDR2 SMNVEV (reference sequence). The CDR3 has 14 residues. CDR3 sequence (DNA): TGTGCCAGCAGCACAGGGTTTCCTGGAAACACCATATATTTT. Translating it yields CASSTGFPGNTIYF.

The chain has TRBV9 and TRBJ1-4; the D gene is possibly TRBD1 (5 bases). This CDR3 contains 16 residues. Germline CDR1 is SGDLS and CDR2 is YYNGEE. V lost 4 bases and J 5 bases, leaving 18 bases between the germline ends. The DNA for the CDR3 is TGTGCCAGCAGCCCGAACTCAGGGCTAGGGAATGAAAAACTGTTTTTT. The encoded protein is CASSPNSGLGNEKLFF. The complete variable domain, with remaining parts taken from reference TRBV9 and TRBJ1-4, reads DSGVTQTPKHLITATGQRVTLRCSPRSGDLSVYWYQQSLDQGLQFLIQYYNGEERAKGNILERFSAQQFPDLHSELNLSSLELGDSALYFCASSPNSGLGNEKLFFGSGTQLSVL.

The gene calls are TRBV7-9 and TRBJ2-3, with 7 bases aligning to TRBD2. Germline V CDR1 and CDR2: SEHNR, FQNEAQ (reference sequence). CDR3 length: 14 residues. Unmatched junction bases numbered 4, after V lost 1 base and J lost 6 bases. The CDR3 region is CASSLVGRGDTQYF. Written as DNA, the CDR3 is TGTGCCAGCAGCTTAGTAGGGAGGGGCGATACGCAGTATTTT.

V and J are TRBV3-1 (or the pseudogene TRBV3-2) and TRBJ2-2, with D maybe TRBD2 (5 bases). The CDR3 runs 16 residues. Germline lookup yields CDR1 LGHDT and CDR2 YNNKEL (reference sequence). V was cut by 3 bases and J by 1 base, with 12 bases left in between. Here the CDR3 reads CASSQPGLRNTGELFF. Written as DNA, the CDR3 is TGTGCCAGCAGCCAGCCAGGACTGCGGAACACCGGGGAGCTGTTTTTT.

This chain uses TRBV9 with TRBJ1-2; D unresolved. Trimming took off 0 bases at V and 0 bases at J, with 6 bases between the two ends. This CDR3 comprises 14 residues. CDR1 is SGDLS and CDR2 is YYNGEE in the germline V gene. As DNA, the CDR3 is TGTGCCAGCAGCGTAGACGGGACTAACTATGGCTACACCTTC. Its translation is CASSVDGTNYGYTF.

This clone was detected once. The V call is TRBV5-6, the J call TRBJ2-7; D uncertain. The CDR3 has 14 residues. Trimming removed 4 bases at V and 1 base at J, with 12 bases between. The V gene's germline CDR1 is SGHDT and CDR2 YYEEEE. The CDR3 sequence: CASSRVVGSYEQYF. In DNA form, the CDR3 reads TGTGCCAGCAGCCGGGTGGTCGGATCCTACGAGCAGTACTTC. The full variable domain, its missing parts supplied by reference TRBV5-6 and TRBJ2-7, is DAGVTQSPTHLIKTRGQQVTLRCSPKSGHDTVSWYQQALGQGPQFIFQYYEEEERQRGNFPDRFSGHQFPNYSSELNVNALLLGDSALYLCASSRVVGSYEQYFGPGTRLTVT.

The chain recombines TRBV4-1 with TRBJ2-3; 11 bases agree with TRBD2. V trimming: 0 bases; J trimming: 0 bases; junction bases outside the gene matches: 11. The CDR3 covers 20 residues. The germline gives CDR1 MGHRA, CDR2 YSYEKL. This CDR3 reads CASSQERPPSGGPSTDTQYF. CDR3 coding DNA: TGCGCCAGCAGCCAAGAGCGGCCGCCTAGCGGGGGGCCTAGCACAGATACGCAGTATTTT.

This chain connects TRBV19 to TRBJ1-6, with a tentative D call TRBD1 (6 bases). Trimming shortened V by 6 bases and J by 7 bases, and 10 bases separated the two germline ends. The germline gives CDR1 LNHDA, CDR2 SQIVND (reference sequence). The CDR3 is 13 residues long. The chain's CDR3 is CASRQGGNSPLHF. CDR3 in DNA: TGTGCCAGTAGACAGGGTGGGAATTCACCCCTCCACTTT.

V and J are TRBV25-1 and TRBJ1-2; D perhaps matches TRBD1 (5 bases). Trimming shortened V by 1 base and J by 5 bases, and 14 bases separated the two germline ends. Germline V gene sequence: CDR1 MGHDK, CDR2 SYGVNS. The CDR3 loop spans 15 amino acids. In nucleotides, the CDR3 is TGTGCCAGCAGTGAATCCGAAAGCAGGGTATATGGCTACACCTTC. Translated, it gives CASSESESRVYGYTF.

The chain links TRBV12-3 or TRBV12-4 to TRBJ2-7; TRBD1 agrees at 9 bases. CDR3 size: 13 residues. J lost 6 bases, V lost 1 base, and 1 base had no gene match. CDR3 residues: CASSLEDRGEQYF. CDR3 coding DNA: TGTGCCAGCAGTTTAGAGGACAGGGGCGAGCAGTACTTC.

The CDR3 coding sequence is TGTGCCAGCAGCACGGGCAGGGGAGACTATGGCTACACCTTC. As protein: CASSTGRGDYGYTF. The chain recombines TRBV7-2 with TRBJ1-2; TRBD1 is a possible D gene (6 bases). Trimming pared 5 bases from V and 3 bases from J, leaving 13 bases between. The CDR3 extends over 14 amino acids. The germline gives CDR1 SGHTA, CDR2 FQGNSA. Together with reference TRBV7-2 and TRBJ1-2, the CDR3 gives the full variable domain: GAGVSQSPSNKVTEKGKDVELRCDPISGHTALYWYRQSLGQGLEFLIYFQGNSAPDKSGLPSDRFSAERTGGSVSTLTIQRTQQEDSAVYLCASSTGRGDYGYTFGSGTRLTVV.

This clone was seen only a few times. V and J are TRBV7-2 and TRBJ2-2; no clear D gene. The CDR3 is 18 residues long. Germline V gene data show CDR1 as SGHTA and CDR2 as FQGNSA. Trimming took off 1 base at V and 0 bases at J, with 15 bases between the two ends. In DNA form, the CDR3 reads TGTGCCAGCAGCTTAGAAGTCAGAAGCGAAACGAACACCGGGGAGCTGTTTTTT. It encodes CASSLEVRSETNTGELFF. The variable domain in full, completed from reference TRBV7-2 and TRBJ2-2, reads GAGVSQSPSNKVTEKGKDVELRCDPISGHTALYWYRQSLGQGLEFLIYFQGNSAPDKSGLPSDRFSAERTGGSVSTLTIQRTQQEDSAVYLCASSLEVRSETNTGELFFGEGSRLTVL.

The genes are TRBV3-1 (or the pseudogene TRBV3-2) and TRBJ1-1, with TRBD1 as a possible D gene (6 bases). Germline CDR1 LGHDT, CDR2 YNNKEL (reference sequence). Trimming shortened V by 1 base and J by 4 bases, and 10 bases separated the two germline ends. The CDR3 is made up of 14 amino acids. CDR3 in DNA: TGTGCCAGCAGCCAAGTATCCAGGGGCACTGAAGCTTTCTTT. This codes for CASSQVSRGTEAFF.

The CDR3 nucleotides read TGTGCCAGCAGCATAACTAGCGGGGGCGCTACCACCGGGGAGCTGTTTTTT. Encoded protein: CASSITSGGATTGELFF. The chain recombines TRBV9 with TRBJ2-2; 11 bases map to TRBD2. Germline assignment: CDR1 SGDLS and CDR2 YYNGEE. This CDR3 region has 17 residues. V was pared by 4 bases and J by 4 bases, with 9 bases of the junction left unmatched.

J is TRBJ2-1 and V is TRBV3-1 (or the pseudogene TRBV3-2), with no clear D. The germline V gene encodes CDR1 LGHDT and CDR2 YNNKEL (reference sequence). V was shortened by 5 bases and J by 8 bases, with 7 bases between the two germline ends. The CDR3 has 11 residues. The CDR3 loop is CASSSRYEQFF. The CDR3 DNA reads TGTGCCAGCAGCTCCCGGTATGAGCAGTTCTTC.

The count of this clone is one. The chain is built from TRBV20-1 and TRBJ1-1; no definite D call. V dropped 4 bases and J dropped 1 base, with 4 bases sitting between them. The CDR3 is 11 amino acids. Per the germline V gene, CDR1 is DFQATT and CDR2 is SNEGSKA (reference sequence). The CDR3 DNA follows: TGCAGTGCTAAGCCGAACACTGAAGCTTTCTTT. This sequence encodes CSAKPNTEAFF.

The genes are TRBV5-4 and TRBJ2-2; possibly TRBD1 for D (5 bases). CDR1 SGHNT and CDR2 YYREEE come from the germline V gene (reference sequence). The CDR3 covers 15 residues. Trimming removed 0 bases at V and 2 bases at J, with 8 bases between. The CDR3 coding sequence is TGTGCCAGCAGCTTGGCCAGGGTTAACACCGGGGAGCTGTTTTTT. This codes for CASSLARVNTGELFF.